This TCR beta chain came from a study of blood T cell repertoires in COVID-19. The germline gives CDR1 MDHEN, CDR2 SYDVKM. V was shortened by 1 base and J by 0 bases, with 16 bases between the two germline ends. The length of the CDR3 is 18 residues. Repertoires were generated with immunoSEQ multiplex PCR, while TCRdb's copy carries only in-frame clones and drops some. The repertoire has about 70,000 clones, around 83% of them found once; the top ten carry 5.1%. This rearrangement joins TRBV28 to TRBJ1-3; weak D call: TRBD1 (5 bases). Sequenced sample: peripheral blood. The clonotype comes from a man of 80 years or more with acute or convalescent COVID-19. The DNA of the CDR3 is TGTGCCAGCAGTTTATCCAAGTTTGACAGCCCCTCTGGAAACACCATATATTTT. Protein: CASSLSKFDSPSGNTIYF.